Each of the 30 T cell receptor beta chains below was sequenced from the same sample in a study of regulatory T cells in long-lasting Graves disease. Time point indicated: newly diagnosed GD, antithyroid drugs for less than 3 months. The TCR library was prepared using RNA isolated from PBMCs. Combining iRepertoire HTBI primers with Arm-PCR of CDR3 regions, the authors built TCR beta libraries. TCRdb re-derived calls from the multiplex PCR reads in MiXCR, one entry per CDR3 protein. The table includes around 400,000 distinct CDR3 sequences, over 14% detected once. This sample also belongs to another study, concerning T cells in Graves' hyperthyroidism and ophthalmopathy.

Sequencing was performed on peripheral blood mononuclear cells (PBMCs), taken at new diagnosis, from a patient treated with antithyroid drugs. The receptors shown here come from a woman between 35 and 50 years old with Graves disease.

This clonotype was counted only a few times. The chain recombines TRBV3-1 with TRBJ2-5; 7 bases agree with TRBD2. V was clipped by 1 base and J by 3 bases; unmatched bases: 8. This CDR3 spans 16 amino acids. Germline CDR1 reads LGHDT; CDR2 reads YNNKEL (reference sequence). This CDR3 reads CASSQVNRDYEETQYF. The CDR3 nucleotides are TGTGCCAGCAGCCAAGTGAACCGGGACTACGAAGAGACCCAGTACTTC.

Comment on this clonotype: This clone may be a read error of a much larger clone one base away. The chain is built from TRBV9 and TRBJ2-1, with D perhaps TRBD1 or TRBD2 (5 bases each). This CDR3 is 13 amino acids long. Trimming stripped 0 bases from V and 9 bases from J, with 10 bases between. Germline assignment: CDR1 SGDLS and CDR2 YYNGEE. The CDR3 sequence is CASSVGRESEQFF. In DNA, the CDR3 is TGTGCCAGCAGCGTAGGCAGGGAGAGTGAGCAGTTCTTC.

In the case of this clonotype: With a much larger clone just one base away, this may be a read error. This chain connects TRBV19 to TRBJ1-1; D uncertain. The V gene's germline CDR1 is LNHDA and CDR2 SQIVND (reference sequence). This CDR3 contains 12 residues. DNA for the CDR3: TGTGTCAGTACCCCGGCGGGCACTGAAGCTTTCTTT. As protein: CVSTPAGTEAFF. The complete variable domain, with remaining parts taken from reference TRBV19 and TRBJ1-1, reads DGGITQSPKYLFRKEGQNVTLSCEQNLNHDAMYWYRQDPGQGLRLIYYSQIVNDFQKGDIAEGYSVSREKKESFPLTVTSAQKNPTAFYLCVSTPAGTEAFFGQGTRLTVV.

This clonotype was recorded many times. The chain is built from TRBV7-2 and TRBJ2-5, with TRBD2 identical over 7 bases. J was trimmed by 5 bases and V by 1 base; bases with no gene match: 7. The CDR3 runs 15 residues. CDR1 and CDR2 from the germline V gene are SGHTA and FQGNSA. Here the CDR3 reads CASSLVRTRGETQYF. DNA for the CDR3: TGTGCCAGCAGCTTAGTAAGGACTAGGGGTGAGACCCAGTACTTC.

The genes are TRBV11-3 and TRBJ2-2; D uncertain. Per germline, CDR1 SGHNT and CDR2 YENEEA. V was trimmed by 2 bases and J by 5 bases, leaving 15 bases between them. There are 16 residues in the CDR3. The CDR3 DNA is TGTGCCAGCAGCTTACCCTCCCCCAGGTGGACCGGGGAGCTGTTTTTT. This codes for CASSLPSPRWTGELFF.

This clonotype was observed at least ten times. The rearrangement uses TRBV28 and TRBJ1-4; D possibly corresponds to TRBD1 (5 bases). Trimming stripped 7 bases from V and 3 bases from J, with 12 bases between. The germline V gene encodes CDR1 MDHEN and CDR2 SYDVKM. CDR3 length: 14 amino acids. The CDR3 spells CASKLDSPNEKLFF. The CDR3, as DNA: TGTGCCAGCAAATTAGACAGCCCTAATGAAAAACTGTTTTTT. The full variable domain, in which reference TRBV28 and TRBJ1-4 provide the parts outside the CDR3, is DVKVTQSSRYLVKRTGEKVFLECVQDMDHENMFWYRQDPGLGLRLIYFSYDVKMKEKGDIPEGYSVSREKKERFSLILESASTNQTSMYLCASKLDSPNEKLFFGSGTQLSVL.

This clonotype was detected only a few times. CDR3 bases: TGTGCCAGCAGTTCCAGGGTGACTTCCGGGGAGCTGTTTTTT. Its protein is CASSSRVTSGELFF. The V and J genes are TRBV6-5 and TRBJ2-2; weak D call: TRBD1 (5 bases). Germline CDR1 MNHEY, CDR2 SVGAGI. Trimming took off 4 bases at V and 6 bases at J, with 12 bases between the two ends. The CDR3 is 14 amino acids.

This clonotype has at least ten counts. The chain couples TRBV27 to TRBJ1-1; no definite D call. With 2 bases removed from V and 1 base from J, the gap between germline ends came to 14 bases. This CDR3 region has 16 residues. Germline loops: CDR1 MNHEY, CDR2 SMNVEV (reference sequence). Written as DNA, the CDR3 is TGTGCCAGCAGTTTAGCCCCTAGTTTAGGGAACACTGAAGCTTTCTTT. This sequence encodes CASSLAPSLGNTEAFF.

This chain joins TRBV5-1 and TRBJ2-3; the D call may be TRBD1 or TRBD2 (5 bases each). The CDR3 has 16 residues. V shed 2 bases and J shed 2 bases, with 15 bases lying between them. Germline CDR1 and CDR2: SGHRS and YFSETQ. The CDR3 spells CASSFGRGPPTDTQYF. CDR3 nucleotides: TGCGCCAGCAGCTTCGGACGGGGACCGCCCACAGATACGCAGTATTTT.

This clonotype came up a few times. V and J are TRBV30 and TRBJ2-7, with a possible D match to TRBD1 (6 bases). Germline V gene data show CDR1 as GTSNPN and CDR2 as SVGIG (reference sequence). V was shortened by 1 base and J by 7 bases, with 17 bases between the two germline ends. CDR3 size: 14 residues. The DNA of the CDR3 is TGTGCCTGGAGTGCTCCGGGACAAGCTAAGGAGCAGTACTTC. It yields the protein CAWSAPGQAKEQYF. Full variable domain (missing parts from reference TRBV30 and TRBJ2-7): SQTIHQWPATLVQPVGSPLSLECTVEGTSNPNLYWYRQAAGRGLQLLFYSVGIGQISSEVPQNLSASRPQDRQFILSSKKLLLSDSGFYLCAWSAPGQAKEQYFGPGTRLTVT.

This chain links TRBV2 with TRBJ2-3, with 7 bases lining up with TRBD2. The CDR3 runs 13 residues. Germline CDR1 is SNHLY and CDR2 is FYNNEI. V was pared by 8 bases and J by 1 base, with 3 bases of the junction left unmatched. The CDR3 DNA follows: TGTGCCAGCGGGGGGGTAGGCACAGATACGCAGTATTTT. Protein sequence: CASGGVGTDTQYF. Full variable domain (remainder filled in from reference TRBV2 and TRBJ2-3): EPEVTQTPSHQVTQMGQEVILRCVPISNHLYFYWYRQILGQKVEFLVSFYNNEISEKSEIFDDQFSVERPDGSNFTLKIRSTKLEDSAMYFCASGGVGTDTQYFGPGTRLTVL.

This clonotype was observed at least ten times. This rearrangement joins TRBV28 to TRBJ1-2; D gene uncertain. CDR1 MDHEN and CDR2 SYDVKM come from the germline V gene. CDR3 length: 15 amino acids. Trimming stripped 3 bases from V and 7 bases from J, with 18 bases between. The CDR3 protein is CASSLPTLGGVGYTF. The CDR3, as DNA: TGTGCCAGCAGTTTGCCAACATTGGGAGGAGTTGGCTACACCTTC.

This clonotype has only a few counts. The chain combines TRBV30 with TRBJ2-3; possibly TRBD2 for D (6 bases). The CDR3 has 15 amino acids. V lost 2 bases, J lost 1 base, and 13 bases lay in between. Germline CDR1 GTSNPN, CDR2 SVGIG (reference sequence). CDR3 residues: CAWSIGGAGTDTQYF. DNA for the CDR3: TGTGCCTGGAGTATCGGCGGGGCAGGCACAGATACGCAGTATTTT.

This clonotype was seen many times. The chain combines TRBV7-2 with TRBJ2-1; no clear D. The CDR3 contains 15 residues. The ends were cut back, 5 bases at V and 0 bases at J, with 11 bases in the middle. Germline V gene data show CDR1 as SGHTA and CDR2 as FQGNSA. DNA of the CDR3: TGTGCCAGCAGCCCGGCGGCTTACTCCTACAATGAGCAGTTCTTC. This sequence encodes CASSPAAYSYNEQFF.

This clonotype showed up just once. J is TRBJ1-3 and V is TRBV4-3; D gene ambiguous. The CDR3 is made up of 16 amino acids. V was pared by 0 bases and J by 1 base, with 10 bases between. The germline V gene encodes CDR1 LGHNA and CDR2 YSLEER. CDR3 sequence: CASSQDVGGSGNTIYF. In DNA, the CDR3 is TGCGCCAGCAGCCAAGACGTCGGCGGATCTGGAAACACCATATATTTT.

This clonotype was detected many times. V gene TRBV12-3 or TRBV12-4 combines with J gene TRBJ2-5; D uncertain. The CDR3 runs 15 residues. V gave up 1 base and J gave up 0 bases, with 9 bases separating them. CDR3 sequence (DNA): TGTGCCAGCAGTTTAGATGGTAGCTACCAAGAGACCCAGTACTTC. Protein sequence: CASSLDGSYQETQYF.

This clonotype was picked up many times. This chain uses TRBV30 with TRBJ2-1; D remains unclear. Germline CDR1 and CDR2: GTSNPN and SVGIG (reference sequence). V lost 0 bases and J 6 bases, leaving 12 bases between the germline ends. The CDR3 covers 14 residues. CDR3 loop: CAWSVQEVGNEQFF. The CDR3 DNA reads TGTGCCTGGAGTGTACAAGAGGTGGGCAATGAGCAGTTCTTC.

The chain is built from TRBV5-5 and TRBJ2-7, with D perhaps matching TRBD2 (6 bases). The germline V gene encodes CDR1 SGHKS and CDR2 YYEKEE (reference sequence). The CDR3 is 15 amino acids. Trimming left V 4 bases short and J 1 base short, with 15 bases between. Here the CDR3 reads CASSLSVSGSYEQYF. The CDR3 DNA reads TGTGCCAGCAGCCTCTCCGTCAGCGGGTCCTACGAGCAGTACTTC.

This clonotype came up a few times. The chain employs TRBV6-5 and TRBJ1-1, with D possibly TRBD1 on 5 matching bases. From germline, CDR1 is MNHEY and CDR2 SVGAGI. The CDR3 has 17 residues. V gave up 1 base and J gave up 6 bases, with 21 bases separating them. In DNA form, the CDR3 reads TGTGCCAGCAGTTACTATGCGCTCAGCGCGGGGGGGGCTGAAGCTTTCTTT. It yields the protein CASSYYALSAGGAEAFF.

This clonotype appeared many times. The chain carries TRBV15 and TRBJ2-1, with 7 positions matching TRBD1. The V and J ends lost 5 bases and 8 bases, in that order; junction bases with no gene match: 15. The CDR3 spans 16 residues. CDR1 LNHNV and CDR2 YYDKDF come from the germline V gene (reference sequence). The CDR3 here is CATSSQLGTVEDEQFF. Here the CDR3 DNA reads TGTGCCACCAGCTCACAACTTGGGACAGTTGAGGATGAGCAGTTCTTC.

As regards this clonotype: A read error may explain this, as a much larger clone is one base away. The chain has TRBV20-1 and TRBJ2-3; TRBD2 agrees at 9 bases. The CDR3 spans 15 residues. Germline V CDR1 and CDR2: DFQATT, SNEGSKA (reference sequence). CDR3 DNA: TGCAGTGCATCAGTTAGCGGGAGTGAAGGGGATGAGCAGTGCTTC. This gives the protein CSASVSGSEGDEQCF.

This clonotype was observed a handful of times. The J gene is TRBJ1-4, the V gene TRBV19; 7 nucleotides agree with TRBD1. V was pared by 4 bases and J by 2 bases, with 7 bases of the junction left unmatched. CDR3 size: 16 residues. Germline-derived CDR1 and CDR2 are LNHDA and SQIVND (reference sequence). CDR3 coding DNA: TGTGCCAGTAGTAACGTACAGGGGAAGACTAATGAAAAACTGTTTTTT. This encodes CASSNVQGKTNEKLFF.

This clonotype was observed at least ten times. The V and J genes are TRBV12-3 or TRBV12-4 and TRBJ1-2; a possible D gene is TRBD1 (6 bases). Trimming stripped 5 bases from V and 8 bases from J, with 12 bases between. CDR3 size: 12 residues. The CDR3 bases are TGTGCCAGCAGTCCAGGGGCTCTCGGCTACACCTTC. It codes for CASSPGALGYTF.

This clonotype was counted between two and nine times. Because the CDR3 is missing its conserved closing phenylalanine or tryptophan, this is likely a read error. The chain employs TRBV19 and TRBJ1-2, with TRBD1 matching over 8 bases. Trimming took 5 bases from V and 7 from J; bases not matched to a gene: 9. The length of the CDR3 is 14 residues. Germline V gene lookup returns CDR1 LNHDA and CDR2 SQIVND (reference sequence). CDR3 sequence: CASSFRDRTSGYTS. The CDR3 bases are TGTGCCAGTAGTTTCCGGGACAGGACAAGTGGCTACACCTCC.

Of note for this clonotype: Possible read error: a much larger clone is one base away. The CDR3 bases are TGTGCCTGGAGTGACGGCAGGGGCCGAGCTAACTGTGGCTACACCTTC. Protein sequence: CAWSDGRGRANCGYTF. This chain connects TRBV30 to TRBJ1-2, with D possibly being TRBD1 (6 bases). CDR3 length: 16 amino acids. Germline CDR1 and CDR2: GTSNPN and SVGIG (reference sequence). The entire variable domain, with the rest obtained from reference TRBV30 and TRBJ1-2, is as follows: SQTIHQWPATLVQPVGSPLSLECTVEGTSNPNLYWYRQAAGRGLQLLFYSVGIGQISSEVPQNLSASRPQDRQFILSSKKLLLSDSGFYLCAWSDGRGRANCGYTFGSGTRLTVV.

The table lists this clonotype with many counts. The chain links TRBV7-2 to TRBJ1-1; D is uncertain. This CDR3 is built from 14 residues. V was cut by 5 bases and J by 4 bases, with 14 bases left in between. The germline gives CDR1 SGHTA, CDR2 FQGNSA. CDR3 protein: CASSPSGSSTEAFF. The CDR3 nucleotides read TGTGCCAGCAGCCCTTCCGGGAGCAGCACTGAAGCTTTCTTT.

Only a few counts were recorded for this clonotype. A much larger clone lies one base from this, so it may be a read error. This rearrangement joins TRBV2 to TRBJ1-2, with D unclear. The CDR3 runs to 12 residues. V lost 4 bases to trimming and J lost 4 bases, with 7 bases between them. Germline V gene sequence: CDR1 SNHLY, CDR2 FYNNEI. CDR3 nucleotide sequence: TGTGCCAGCAGTGGCAAGATCTATGGCTACACCTTC. Translation: CASSGKIYGYTF.

As concerns this clonotype: This may be a read error: a much more frequent sequence differs by one nucleotide. The chain has TRBV7-9 and TRBJ2-7; D is unresolved. Germline V lookup: CDR1 SEHNR, CDR2 FQNEAQ (reference sequence). The ends were cut back, 4 bases at V and 0 bases at J, with 13 bases in the middle. The CDR3 sequence is 15 residues long. The CDR3 sequence is CASSSQRPSSYEQYF. The CDR3 DNA reads as TGTGCCAGCAGCTCACAGAGACCGAGCTCCTACGAGCAGTACTTC.

This clonotype has a count of ten or more. The rearrangement joins TRBV27 to TRBJ2-1, with 10 bases aligning to TRBD1. The germline V gene encodes CDR1 MNHEY and CDR2 SMNVEV (reference sequence). V trimming: 5 bases; J trimming: 3 bases; junction bases outside the gene matches: 10. The CDR3 sequence is 17 residues long. This CDR3 reads CASSLLTGTGDYNEQFF. DNA of the CDR3: TGTGCCAGCAGTCTCCTCACCGGGACAGGGGACTACAATGAGCAGTTCTTC.

Of note for this clonotype: At one boundary the junction diverges from the germline segment, which might be a read error. This chain links TRBV5-7 with TRBJ2-7; 8 bases align to TRBD2. TRBV5-7 is treated as an ORF (open reading frame) with a function not yet certain. The CDR3 totals 14 residues. The CDR3, as DNA: TGTGCCAGCAGGAAGGGACTAGACGGCTACGAGCGGTACTTC. This translates into CASRKGLDGYERYF.